The rows below give T cell receptor beta chains drawn from one sample of a study of T cell repertoires in cytomegalovirus infection. Using its own MiXCR run on the reads, TCRdb lists one record per CDR3 protein. Among some 220,000 distinct CDR3 sequences, approximately 7% were seen once, and the ten largest hold 5.5% to 6.5%. The source material was PBMCs. Every receptor here comes from a human donor in good health (CMV status not recorded). Some clones in this sample may be carry-over from other donors' samples. Each CDR3 is given with its conserved first and last residue. D genes are given only for firm matches. Clone size appears in some rows only: once, few, many, or a class for an expanded clone.

V gene | clone size | D gene | CDR3 protein
TRBV29-1 | NA | NA | CSVAFIGNEQFF
TRBV7-2 | many | NA | CASSLAPRGANVLTF
TRBV5-4 | few | TRBD2 | CASSFSTSGLTDTQYF
TRBV7-9 | many | NA | CANPPPGGRGELFF
TRBV20-1 | many | NA | CSAPDSSLNTEAFF
TRBV5-1 | many | NA | CASSSDLSWDEQYF
TRBV14 | many | NA | CASSQDLAGLSPLHF
TRBV29-1 | many | NA | CSLRGGSTDTQYF
TRBV7-6 | many | NA | CASSLGTAGTEAFF
TRBV29-1 | many | TRBD1 | CSVDGDSNTGELFF
TRBV19 | NA | TRBD2 | CASSIPLRSGGYNEQFF
TRBV6-2/TRBV6-3 | many | NA | CASTGITDTEAFF
TRBV20-1 | many | NA | CSASVQGTDTQYF
TRBV6-6 | many | NA | CASRFGLPYEQYF
TRBV28 | many | NA | CASSFPGFGGLNTEAFF
TRBV10-3 | many | NA | CAIRRDGRPEGYTF
TRBV15 | many | NA | CATSRPTGKGATGELFF
TRBV27 | many | TRBD1 | CASSWGQNSPLHF
TRBV12-3/TRBV12-4 | many | NA | CASSARSSLSYNEQFF
TRBV6-5 | few | NA | CASSYFAGGYTF
TRBV20-1 | few | NA | CSARDRGSTGELFF
TRBV20-1 | many | NA | CSARDRRGTDTQYF
TRBV6-2/TRBV6-3 | many | NA | CASSYTRSSGASPLHF
TRBV2 | many | NA | CASSEVVAERQFF
TRBV4-1 | many | NA | CASSQGQMRINEQFF
TRBV20-1 | NA | NA | CSAREPRGANTEAFF
TRBV7-6 | many | NA | CASSLRIRDTQYF
TRBV5-6 | few | NA | CASSLELDARYNEQFF
TRBV20-1 | many | NA | CSAGAGSNQPQHF
TRBV7-2 | many | NA | CASSPWEKGTQYF
TRBV7-2 | many | NA | CASSFRGYQAGNTIYF